This paragraph reports one TCR beta chain. This clonotype was detected only once. Its antigen remains unidentified. Per-base qualities were not stored, and no clone one base away is much larger. Evidence from a single read is weak. TCR repertoires of sorted CD4+ and CD8+ blood T cells from severe aplastic anemia patients and healthy subjects were deep-sequenced in the study. Ficoll-Paque density gradient centrifugation was used to isolate peripheral blood mononuclear cells. Before DNA was extracted, CD4+ and CD8+ T cells were sorted using either FACS or magnetic beads. Genomic DNA was used as template for profiling of TCR beta VDJ combinations and CDR3 sequences. An Illumina HiSeq 2000 was the platform used for TCR repertoire sequencing. As for how the authors treated the data: TRBV/TRBJ rearrangement plots, CDR3 size and DJ length profiles, and Simpson's diversity index were used to evaluate the repertoires. The most abundant DNA sequence in the deep sequencing data was taken as the immunodominant clone. CDR3 amino acid sequences were checked for sharing across subjects and were also compared against the VDJdb database and published repertoires. TCRdb took the public reads, trimmed them with fastp at Q25, ran MiXCR for clone calling and kept in-frame beta chains. Identical CDR3 protein sequences are pooled into one entry, listed with their most common genes and DNA. TCRdb's processing, not the study's, gives the V and J calls here. For this sample there are 150,000 to 200,000 distinct CDR3 sequences; around three fifths appear just once. The top ten constitute approximately 44% of the sample.

The sample is drawn from a study of CD8+CD57+ T cells in acquired aplastic anemia (dated by TCRdb to the late 2010s). Background on the whole study: DNA extracted from sorted CD4+ and CD8+ cells had a mean of about 3.2 ug, with a range of about 0.18 to 27.4 ug. On the study overall, not on this receptor specifically: CD8+ Simpson's diversity did not differ significantly between patients and healthy controls (P=0.060). Twenty-nine CD8+ CDR3 sequences were found in both patients and controls but appeared to be highly expressed in patients and within the immunodominant clones of the patients.

Taken from cysteine to phenylalanine, the CDR3 has 16 residues. Only the CDR3 region is kept as DNA, spanning 48 bases read in frame from base 1. According to the germline V gene (reference sequence), CDR1 reads MNHEY and CDR2 reads SMNVEV. Cut back by 5 bases and 2 bases, the V and J ends lie 17 bases apart. Here the chain combines TRBV27 and TRBJ2-3; the D region possibly corresponds to TRBD2 (6 bases align). The clonotype comes from a human donor with severe aplastic anemia or a healthy control (not recorded which). The sequencing input was sorted CD4+, CD8+, or CD8+CD57+ T cells (not recorded which) from PBMCs. The CDR3 has the sequence CASSESTSTFTDTQYF. The DNA reads as follows: TGTGCCAGCAGTGAATCGACTAGTACATTCACAGATACGCAGTATTTT.